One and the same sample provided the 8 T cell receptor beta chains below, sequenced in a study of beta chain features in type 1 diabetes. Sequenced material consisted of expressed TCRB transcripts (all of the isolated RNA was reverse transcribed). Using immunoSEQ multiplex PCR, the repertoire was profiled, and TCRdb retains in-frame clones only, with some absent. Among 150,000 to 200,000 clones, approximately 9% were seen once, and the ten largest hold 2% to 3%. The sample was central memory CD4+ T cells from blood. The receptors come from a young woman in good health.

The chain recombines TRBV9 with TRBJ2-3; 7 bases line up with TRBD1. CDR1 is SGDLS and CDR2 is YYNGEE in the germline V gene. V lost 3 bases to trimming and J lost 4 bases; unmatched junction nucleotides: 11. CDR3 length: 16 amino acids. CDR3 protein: CASSDLTGSRADTQYF. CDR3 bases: TGTGCCAGCAGCGACCTGACAGGGAGTAGGGCAGATACGCAGTATTTT.

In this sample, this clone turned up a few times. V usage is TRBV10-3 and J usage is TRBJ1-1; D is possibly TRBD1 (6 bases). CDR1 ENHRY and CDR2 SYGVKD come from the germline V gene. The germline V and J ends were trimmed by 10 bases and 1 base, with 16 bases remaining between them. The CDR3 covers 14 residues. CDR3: CATEKGGQNTEAFF. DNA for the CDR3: TGTGCCACTGAGAAGGGGGGGCAGAACACTGAAGCTTTCTTT.

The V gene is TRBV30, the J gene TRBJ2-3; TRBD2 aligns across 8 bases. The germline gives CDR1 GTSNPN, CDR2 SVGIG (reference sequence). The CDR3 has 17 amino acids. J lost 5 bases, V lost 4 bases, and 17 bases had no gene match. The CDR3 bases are TGTGCCTGGATCGGGACTAGTTTACGCTCAACTGAAGATACGCAGTATTTT. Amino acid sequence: CAWIGTSLRSTEDTQYF.

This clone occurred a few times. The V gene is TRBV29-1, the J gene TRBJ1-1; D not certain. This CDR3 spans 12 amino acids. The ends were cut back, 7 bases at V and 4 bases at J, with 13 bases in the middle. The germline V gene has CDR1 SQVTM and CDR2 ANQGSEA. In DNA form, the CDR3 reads TGCAGCGCTGCCGGAGGGTTCACTGAAGCTTTCTTT. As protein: CSAAGGFTEAFF.

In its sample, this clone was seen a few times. The CDR3 loop reads CASSLLADESDTQYF. In DNA form, the CDR3 reads TGTGCCAGCAGCCTGTTAGCCGACGAATCAGATACGCAGTATTTT. The chain couples TRBV7-2 to TRBJ2-3; D is uncertain. Germline CDR1 and CDR2: SGHTA and FQGNSA. With 5 bases removed from V and 4 bases from J, the gap between germline ends came to 16 bases. This CDR3 comprises 15 residues.

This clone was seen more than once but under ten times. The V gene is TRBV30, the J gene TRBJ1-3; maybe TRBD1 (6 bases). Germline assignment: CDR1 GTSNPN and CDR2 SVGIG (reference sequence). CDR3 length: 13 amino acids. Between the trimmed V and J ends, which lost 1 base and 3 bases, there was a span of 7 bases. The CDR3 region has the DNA TGTGCCTGGAGTGGGGGGCATGGAAACACCATATATTTT. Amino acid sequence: CAWSGGHGNTIYF.

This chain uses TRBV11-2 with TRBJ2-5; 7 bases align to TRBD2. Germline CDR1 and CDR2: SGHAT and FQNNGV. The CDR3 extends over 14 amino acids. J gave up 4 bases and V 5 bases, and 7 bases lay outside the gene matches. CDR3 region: CASSIRAGIETQYF. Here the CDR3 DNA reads TGTGCCAGCAGCATACGAGCGGGAATAGAGACCCAGTACTTC.

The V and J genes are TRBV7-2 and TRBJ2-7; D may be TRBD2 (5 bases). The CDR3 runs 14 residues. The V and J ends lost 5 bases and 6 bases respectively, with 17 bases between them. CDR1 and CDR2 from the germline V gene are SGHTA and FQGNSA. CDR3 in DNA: TGTGCCAGCAGCCCCGGTCGGGGAGAAGGCGAGCAGTACTTC. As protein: CASSPGRGEGEQYF.